These 14 T cell receptor beta chains originate from one sample sequenced in a study of cytomegalovirus exposure and HLA in healthy donors. PCR involved 60 Vbeta and 13 Jbeta primers. Data came from immunoSEQ multiplex PCR; TCRdb stores just in-frame clones and leaves some out. This table has about 190,000 clones, approximately 82% appearing once. Sequencing was carried out using PBMCs. The receptors come from a woman aged 30 to 39 in good health and CMV-seronegative.

The CDR3 is CASSLGEGELFF. The DNA of the CDR3 is TGTGCCAGCAGCCTGGGTGAGGGGGAGCTGTTTTTT. The chain is built from TRBV5-4 and TRBJ2-2; D not resolved. The V end lost 4 bases, the J end lost 8 bases, and 9 bases lay between the germline ends. The CDR3 has 12 amino acids. Germline lookup yields CDR1 SGHNT and CDR2 YYREEE (reference sequence). Full variable domain (rest looked up from reference TRBV5-4 and TRBJ2-2): ETGVTQSPTHLIKTRGQQVTLRCSSQSGHNTVSWYQQALGQGPQFIFQYYREEENGRGNFPPRFSGLQFPNYSSELNVNALELDDSALYLCASSLGEGELFFGEGSRLTVL.

The chain links TRBV13 to TRBJ2-7, with D maybe TRBD1 (7 bases). Looked up from germline, CDR1 is PRHDT and CDR2 is FYEKMQ (reference sequence). The CDR3 loop spans 13 amino acids. Trimming removed 2 bases at V and 3 bases at J, with 8 bases between. The CDR3 DNA reads as TGTGCCAGCAGCTTACAGGGGGGCTACGAGCAGTACTTC. Translating gives CASSLQGGYEQYF.

The chain couples TRBV19 to TRBJ2-2, with TRBD1 matching over 8 bases. CDR3 length: 13 amino acids. Germline loops: CDR1 LNHDA, CDR2 SQIVND (reference sequence). The V gene end was trimmed by 4 bases and the J gene end by 6 bases; junction bases not matched to a gene: 1. DNA for the CDR3: TGTGCCAGTAGTACACAGGGGGCCGGGGAGCTGTTTTTT. Protein: CASSTQGAGELFF.

The rearrangement links TRBV5-6 to TRBJ1-4; D is uncertain. V lost 4 bases and J 4 bases, leaving 2 bases between the germline ends. The V gene's germline CDR1 is SGHDT and CDR2 YYEEEE. The CDR3 runs to 11 residues. CDR3 DNA sequence: TGTGCCAGCAGCCGTAATGAAAAACTGTTTTTT. It translates to CASSRNEKLFF.

The sample holds one count of this clone. The junction shows a germline mismatch at one end, possibly a read error. V is TRBV7-9 and J is TRBJ2-7; D is possibly TRBD2 (5 bases). This CDR3 has 13 residues. CDR1 SEHNR and CDR2 FQNEAQ come from the germline V gene (reference sequence). The CDR3 here is CSSSFRESYEQYF. The CDR3 DNA follows: TGTTCCAGCAGCTTTCGGGAATCCTACGAGCAGTACTTC.

The chain employs TRBV30 and TRBJ2-7; D perhaps matches TRBD2 (6 bases). Germline V gene sequence: CDR1 GTSNPN, CDR2 SVGIG (reference sequence). Trimming took 4 bases from V and 3 from J, leaving 40 bases between them. This CDR3 comprises 22 residues. The CDR3 region is CAWIGGGLHLIRPTLAFYEQYF. CDR3 sequence (DNA): TGTGCCTGGATCGGGGGAGGACTCCACCTGATTAGACCTACCCTAGCTTTCTACGAGCAGTACTTC.

This rearrangement joins TRBV28 to TRBJ1-5; D may be TRBD1 (6 bases). The CDR3 loop spans 15 amino acids. V gave up 1 base and J gave up 4 bases, with 11 bases separating them. In germline, CDR1 is MDHEN, CDR2 SYDVKM. In nucleotides, the CDR3 is TGTGCCAGCAGTTTATCACTCGACAGGAATCAGCCCCAGCATTTT. Translating it yields CASSLSLDRNQPQHF.

Note on this clone: Germline is not matched at one junction end, which may reflect a read error. The chain recombines TRBV7-6 with TRBJ2-1; TRBD1 is a possible D gene (6 bases). Germline CDR1 reads SGHVS; CDR2 reads FNYEAQ. This CDR3 region has 12 residues. CDR3 amino acids: CASSPRGNERFF. As DNA, the CDR3 is TGTGCCAGCAGCCCCAGGGGCAATGAGCGGTTCTTC.

The rearrangement links TRBV20-1 to TRBJ1-1; D uncertain. V was shortened by 2 bases and J by 5 bases, with 6 bases between the two germline ends. CDR1 DFQATT and CDR2 SNEGSKA come from the germline V gene (reference sequence). The CDR3 length is 11 residues. The CDR3 DNA reads as TGCAGTGCTAGACCCCGGACTGAAGCTTTCTTT. Translated: CSARPRTEAFF.

V usage is TRBV28 and J usage is TRBJ2-2; 11 nucleotides line up with TRBD2. Trimming removed 7 bases from V and 0 bases from J; junction bases left unmatched: 7. Germline loops: CDR1 MDHEN, CDR2 SYDVKM. There are 17 residues in the CDR3. CDR3 amino acids: CASTTTSGIANTGELFF. CDR3 nucleotide sequence: TGTGCCAGCACCACGACTAGCGGGATTGCGAACACCGGGGAGCTGTTTTTT.

The rearrangement links TRBV7-2 to TRBJ2-3; 14 bases fit TRBD2. From germline, CDR1 is SGHTA and CDR2 FQGNSA. The CDR3 spans 17 residues. V lost 5 bases and J lost 6; bases outside the gene matches: 10. Here the CDR3 reads CASSSGTSGGGGDTQYF. DNA for the CDR3: TGTGCCAGCAGCAGCGGGACTAGCGGGGGTGGCGGGGATACGCAGTATTTT.

The chain couples TRBV6-5 to TRBJ2-5; possibly TRBD2 for D (5 bases). The CDR3 covers 14 residues. Per the germline V gene, CDR1 is MNHEY and CDR2 is SVGAGI. The V gene lost 6 bases and the J gene lost 5 bases, with 16 bases spanning the gap. CDR3 sequence: CASSPSRVRETQYF. CDR3 bases: TGTGCCAGCAGCCCCTCGAGGGTGAGGGAGACCCAGTACTTC.

The chain combines TRBV9 with TRBJ2-2; D gene unclear. This CDR3 contains 12 residues. Trimming removed 0 bases from V and 7 bases from J, with 4 bases in between. The germline CDR1 and CDR2 sequences are SGDLS and YYNGEE. The CDR3 loop reads CASSVVVGELFF. Here the CDR3 DNA reads TGTGCCAGCAGCGTAGTCGTCGGGGAGCTGTTTTTT. The full variable domain, its missing parts supplied by reference TRBV9 and TRBJ2-2, is DSGVTQTPKHLITATGQRVTLRCSPRSGDLSVYWYQQSLDQGLQFLIQYYNGEERAKGNILERFSAQQFPDLHSELNLSSLELGDSALYFCASSVVVGELFFGEGSRLTVL.

V usage is TRBV6-5 and J usage is TRBJ1-2, with TRBD1 matching over 7 bases. The trim removed 6 bases at V and 3 bases at J, leaving 4 bases unmatched. CDR3 length: 13 amino acids. CDR1 is MNHEY, CDR2 SVGAGI, per germline. CDR3 bases: TGTGCCAGCAGATTTACAGGGGACTATGGCTACACCTTC. Protein sequence: CASRFTGDYGYTF.